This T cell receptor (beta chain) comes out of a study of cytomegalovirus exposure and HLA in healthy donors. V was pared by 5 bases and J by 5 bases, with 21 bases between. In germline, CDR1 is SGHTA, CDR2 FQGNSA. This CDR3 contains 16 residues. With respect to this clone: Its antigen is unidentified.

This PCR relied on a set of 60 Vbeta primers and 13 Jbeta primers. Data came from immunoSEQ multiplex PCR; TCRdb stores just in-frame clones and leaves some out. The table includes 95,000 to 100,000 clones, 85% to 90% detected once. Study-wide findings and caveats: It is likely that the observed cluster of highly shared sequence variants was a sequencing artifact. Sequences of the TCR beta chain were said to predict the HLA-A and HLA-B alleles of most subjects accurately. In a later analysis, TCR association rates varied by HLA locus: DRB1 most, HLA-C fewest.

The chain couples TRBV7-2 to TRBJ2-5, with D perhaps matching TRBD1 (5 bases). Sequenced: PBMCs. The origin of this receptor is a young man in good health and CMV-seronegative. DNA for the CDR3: TGTGCCAGCAGCCCTAGGGCAGGCAGGGCATGGGAGACCCAGTACTTC. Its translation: CASSPRAGRAWETQYF.